This T cell receptor beta chain was recovered during a study of T cell responses to AZD1222 COVID-19 vaccine. Profiled with immunoSEQ multiplex PCR; TCRdb holds only in-frame clones, not every one. The sample shows more than 95,000 clones, 86% of them seen only once. A remark on this clone: Antigen: not known.

The study, taken as a whole, reports: Spike-specific TCR breadth rose after two AZD1222 doses, and depth rose as well.

This CDR3 is built from 17 residues. The germline CDR1 and CDR2 sequences are LNHDA and SQIVND (reference sequence). J was trimmed by 4 bases and V by 7 bases; bases with no gene match: 15. The TCR sequence derives from an adult who received the AZD1222 COVID-19 vaccine. V and J are TRBV19 and TRBJ2-1; 8 nucleotides match TRBD2. The specimen was peripheral blood, collected 28 days after the second AZD1222 dose. DNA for the CDR3: TGTGCCAGTATCGAAACCGGAGGTAGCGGGGAGTACAATGAGCAGTTCTTC. Amino acid sequence: CASIETGGSGEYNEQFF. Full variable domain (outside the CDR3, taken from reference TRBV19 and TRBJ2-1): DGGITQSPKYLFRKEGQNVTLSCEQNLNHDAMYWYRQDPGQGLRLIYYSQIVNDFQKGDIAEGYSVSREKKESFPLTVTSAQKNPTAFYLCASIETGGSGEYNEQFFGPGTRLTVL.